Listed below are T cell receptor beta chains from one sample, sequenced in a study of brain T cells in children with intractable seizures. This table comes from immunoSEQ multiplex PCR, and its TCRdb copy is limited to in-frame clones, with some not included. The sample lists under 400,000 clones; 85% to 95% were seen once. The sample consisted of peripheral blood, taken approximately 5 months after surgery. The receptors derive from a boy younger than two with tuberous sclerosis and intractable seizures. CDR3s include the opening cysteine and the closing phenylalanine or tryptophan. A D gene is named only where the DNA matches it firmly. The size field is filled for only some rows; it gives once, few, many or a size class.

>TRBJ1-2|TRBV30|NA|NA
TGTGCCTGGAGCAGGGACGTCTATGGCTACACCTTC
CAWSRDVYGYTF
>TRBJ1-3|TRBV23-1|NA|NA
TGCGCCAGCAGTCAATCTGCCTTCCGGCCGCCGCCCATATATTTT
CASSQSAFRPPPIYF
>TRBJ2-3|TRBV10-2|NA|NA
TGCGCCAGCGCGCACAGGGCTCAAGATACGCAGTATTTT
CASAHRAQDTQYF
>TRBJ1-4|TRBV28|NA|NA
TGTGCCAGCAGGTCTCACGGACGAAATGAAAAACTGTTTTTT
CASRSHGRNEKLFF
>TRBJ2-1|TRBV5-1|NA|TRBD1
TGCGCCAGCAGCTCCCGACAGGGCAGCTCCTACAATGAGCAGTTCTTC
CASSSRQGSSYNEQFF
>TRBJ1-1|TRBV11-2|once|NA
TGTGCCAGCAGCTCCGACCCGGGGGGGAACACTGAAGCTTTCTTT
CASSSDPGGNTEAFF
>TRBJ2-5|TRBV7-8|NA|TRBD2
TGTGCCAGCAGCTTAGGAGCGGGAGGAAAAGGGGAGACCCAGTACTTC
CASSLGAGGKGETQYF
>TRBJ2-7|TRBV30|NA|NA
TGTGCCTGGAGTGTGAAGGGGAGCTCCTACGAGCAGTACTTC
CAWSVKGSSYEQYF
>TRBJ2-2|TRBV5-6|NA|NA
TGTGCCAGCAGCTTACAGGGTTGGGGGGAGCTGTTTTTT
CASSLQGWGELFF
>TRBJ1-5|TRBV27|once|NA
TGTGCCAGCAGTTTATCGATGAATCAGCCCCAGCATTTT
CASSLSMNQPQHF
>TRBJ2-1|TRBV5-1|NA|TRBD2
TGCGCCAGCAGCTTTAGCGGGAGTGATTACAATGAGCAGTTCTTC
CASSFSGSDYNEQFF
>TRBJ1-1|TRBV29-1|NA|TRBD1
TGCAGCGGGCTGGACAGGGGGAACACTGAAGCTTTCTTT
CSGLDRGNTEAFF
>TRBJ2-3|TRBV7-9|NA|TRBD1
TGTGCCAGCAGCCAGGGACAGGTCACTAGCACAGATACGCAGTATTTT
CASSQGQVTSTDTQYF
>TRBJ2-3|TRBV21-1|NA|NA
TGTGCCAGCAGCGCCAAAATCCGGGACAGGGGGCGAGATACGCAGTATTTT
CASSAKIRDRGRDTQYF
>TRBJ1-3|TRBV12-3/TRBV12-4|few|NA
TGTGCCAGCAGTTTAGCGGGTCTAAACACCATATATTTT
CASSLAGLNTIYF
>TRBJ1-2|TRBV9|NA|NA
TGTGCCAGCAATATACCCGATGATGGCGGGCAAAACTATGGCTACACCTTC
CASNIPDDGGQNYGYTF
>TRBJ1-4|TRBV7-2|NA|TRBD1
TGTGCCAGCAGCTTGGACAGGGCTGGTGAAAAACTGTTTTTT
CASSLDRAGEKLFF
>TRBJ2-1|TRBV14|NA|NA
TGTGCCAGCAGCCGTAATCACAGGTCTAATGAGCAGTTCTTC
CASSRNHRSNEQFF
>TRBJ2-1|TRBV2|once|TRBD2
TGTGCCAGCAGTGAAGCCTGGACTAGCGGCTACAATGAGCAGTTCTTC
CASSEAWTSGYNEQFF
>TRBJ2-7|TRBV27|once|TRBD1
TGTGCCAGCACTTCCCGGGACAGGGTTGGGGGCTACGAGCAGTACTTC
CASTSRDRVGGYEQYF
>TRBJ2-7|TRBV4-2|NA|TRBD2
TGTGCCAGCAGCCAAGATCAAGATAGCGGGTCCTACGAGCAGTACTTC
CASSQDQDSGSYEQYF
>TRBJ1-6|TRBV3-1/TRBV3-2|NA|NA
TGTGCCAGCAGCCAAGAGGGAAGGACAGTAAATTCACCCCTCCACTTT
CASSQEGRTVNSPLHF
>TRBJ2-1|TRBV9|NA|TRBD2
TGTGCCAGCAGCGCCAGCGGGGGGGCCGGCTCCTACAATGAGCAGTTCTTC
CASSASGGAGSYNEQFF
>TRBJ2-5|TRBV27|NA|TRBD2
TGTGCCAGCAAAACGGGAGGTCTGCAAGAGACCCAGTACTTC
CASKTGGLQETQYF
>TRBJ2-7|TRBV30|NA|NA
TGTGCCTGGAGTTTAGGGTGGGAGCAGTACTTC
CAWSLGWEQYF
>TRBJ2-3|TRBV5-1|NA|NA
TGCGCCAGCAGCTTGTCCGGGGGCGAACATACGCAGTATTTT
CASSLSGGEHTQYF
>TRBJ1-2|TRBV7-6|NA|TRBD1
TGTGCCAGCAGCGCCGGGACAGGGCAGGGCTACACCTTC
CASSAGTGQGYTF
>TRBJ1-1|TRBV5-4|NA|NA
TGTGCCAGCAGCTTGTTTCAACACACTGAAGCTTTCTTT
CASSLFQHTEAFF
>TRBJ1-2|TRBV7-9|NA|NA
TGTGCCAGCAGCTTAGATGAACAGTCTGGCTACACCTTC
CASSLDEQSGYTF
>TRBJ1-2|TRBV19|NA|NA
TGTGCCAGTAGTATTACAGCCAGGGACTATGGCTACACCTTC
CASSITARDYGYTF